These 8 T cell receptor beta chains were all obtained from the same sample, sequenced in a study of blood T cell repertoires in COVID-19. Clones were sequenced by immunoSEQ multiplex PCR, and TCRdb holds only the in-frame ones, with some missing. The sample holds some 80,000 clones, around 85% seen once. Material for sequencing was peripheral blood. The receptors derive from a man aged 50 to 59 with COVID-19, enrolled during active disease.

The genes are TRBV11-2 and TRBJ1-3; perhaps TRBD1 as D (6 bases). Trimming cost V 5 bases and J 2 bases, with 13 bases left between them. In germline, CDR1 is SGHAT, CDR2 FQNNGV. This CDR3 region has 15 residues. CDR3 DNA sequence: TGTGCCAGCAGCCCTAGGACAGTGCCTGGAAACACCATATATTTT. It codes for CASSPRTVPGNTIYF.

The J gene is TRBJ1-5, the V gene TRBV7-9, with 8 bases fitting TRBD1. The CDR3 contains 13 residues. Germline lookup yields CDR1 SEHNR and CDR2 FQNEAQ (reference sequence). The trim removed 5 bases at V and 7 bases at J, leaving 4 bases unmatched. CDR3 nucleotide sequence: TGTGCCAGCAGCCCAGGGGGCGGGCAGCCCCAGCATTTT. Translated, it gives CASSPGGGQPQHF.

This clone was detected once. The V call is TRBV5-1, the J call TRBJ2-1, with 8 positions matching TRBD2. The CDR3 sequence is 12 residues long. V was clipped by 7 bases and J by 9 bases; unmatched bases: 6. Germline CDR1 SGHRS, CDR2 YFSETQ. The DNA of the CDR3 is TGCGCCAGCTTCCTACGGGGGGGTGAGCAGTTCTTC. It encodes CASFLRGGEQFF.

The count of this clone is one. This sequence joins TRBV6-6 and TRBJ2-1, with D perhaps TRBD1 (6 bases). The CDR3 length is 10 residues. The V and J ends lost 6 bases and 9 bases respectively, with 6 bases between them. The germline CDR1 and CDR2 sequences are MNHNY and SVGAGI (reference sequence). The CDR3 nucleotides are TGTGCCAGCAGAGGGGGTGAGCAGTTCTTC. Amino acid sequence: CASRGGEQFF.

The V gene is TRBV5-6, the J gene TRBJ1-1; TRBD1 might be the D (5 bases). Deletions cut 2 bases from V and 6 bases from J, with 11 bases between. The CDR3 length is 13 residues. Germline V CDR1 and CDR2: SGHDT, YYEEEE. The CDR3 DNA is TGTGCCAGCAGCTTAAAGGGGTCCTCTGAAGCTTTCTTT. It yields the protein CASSLKGSSEAFF.

This clone was detected only a few times. The CDR3 spells CASSVEEGGGYTF. The CDR3 DNA reads as TGTGCCAGCAGCGTAGAGGAGGGTGGTGGCTACACCTTC. The V call is TRBV9, the J call TRBJ1-2, with unresolved D. Germline lookup yields CDR1 SGDLS and CDR2 YYNGEE. CDR3 length: 13 residues. The ends were cut back, 0 bases at V and 7 bases at J, with 10 bases in the middle. The full variable domain, rest sourced from reference TRBV9 and TRBJ1-2, is DSGVTQTPKHLITATGQRVTLRCSPRSGDLSVYWYQQSLDQGLQFLIQYYNGEERAKGNILERFSAQQFPDLHSELNLSSLELGDSALYFCASSVEEGGGYTFGSGTRLTVV.

This chain connects TRBV6-1 to TRBJ2-1, with TRBD2 matching over 9 bases. Germline lookup yields CDR1 MNHNS and CDR2 SASEGT. The CDR3 length is 16 residues. V dropped 2 bases and J dropped 9; count of bases not matched to a gene: 11. CDR3 in DNA: TGTGCCAGCAGTGAAATCGCGGGAGGGCCCATTATTGAGCAGTTCTTC. This codes for CASSEIAGGPIIEQFF.

The chain is built from TRBV28 and TRBJ2-3, with D perhaps TRBD2 (5 bases). V lost 4 bases and J lost 4, with 18 bases in between. CDR3 size: 16 residues. Germline lookup yields CDR1 MDHEN and CDR2 SYDVKM. CDR3 protein: CASSSVPGSHPDTQYF. As DNA, the CDR3 is TGTGCCAGCAGTTCTGTACCGGGATCTCATCCAGATACGCAGTATTTT. The full variable domain, rest sourced from reference TRBV28 and TRBJ2-3, is DVKVTQSSRYLVKRTGEKVFLECVQDMDHENMFWYRQDPGLGLRLIYFSYDVKMKEKGDIPEGYSVSREKKERFSLILESASTNQTSMYLCASSSVPGSHPDTQYFGPGTRLTVL.